This is a list of T cell receptor beta chains from one sample in a study of Ad26.COV2.S vaccination and SARS-CoV-2 variants. The repertoire was sequenced with immunoSEQ multiplex PCR; TCRdb's copy has only in-frame clones and lacks some. The sample consists of about 350,000 clones, around 89% of them appearing once. The specimen was peripheral blood, collected in a trial of Ad26.COV2.S vaccine versus placebo. The receptor source for this set is a person between 18 and 60 years old who received the Ad26.COV2.S COVID-19 vaccine or a placebo. Both conserved end residues are part of each CDR3. The order of the fields is V gene, J gene, CDR3 length, clone size, D gene, CDR3 protein, CDR3 DNA. D genes are given only for firm matches. Clone size is not always given. Where it is, it says once, few, many or a class for expanded clones.

>TRBV19|TRBJ2-2|14|.|.
CASSFSENTGELFF
TGTGCCAGTAGTTTTAGCGAGAACACCGGGGAGCTGTTTTTT
>TRBV15|TRBJ1-3|14|few|.
CATSRELSGNTIYF
TGTGCCACCAGCAGAGAACTCTCTGGAAACACCATATATTTT
>TRBV19|TRBJ2-7|14|.|.
CASSTTGASYEQYF
TGTGCCAGTAGTACGACAGGAGCCTCCTACGAGCAGTACTTC
>TRBV9|TRBJ1-3|15|.|TRBD1
CASTAGGRSGNTIYF
TGTGCCAGCACCGCAGGGGGAAGGTCTGGAAACACCATATATTTT
>TRBV30|TRBJ2-1|13|.|.
CAWSGDSYNEQFF
TGTGCCTGGAGTGGGGATTCCTACAATGAGCAGTTCTTC
>TRBV2|TRBJ2-5|13|once|.
CASTASPGETQYF
TGTGCTAGCACGGCCTCCCCTGGAGAGACCCAGTACTTC
>TRBV7-9|TRBJ1-2|15|.|.
CASSTPPGQRYGYTF
TGTGCCAGCAGCACACCCCCCGGGCAGCGCTATGGCTACACCTTC
>TRBV4-3|TRBJ2-7|15|.|TRBD1
CASSQQTGGSYEQYF
TGCGCCAGCAGCCAACAGACAGGGGGCTCCTACGAGCAGTACTTC
>TRBV19|TRBJ1-4|16|.|.
CATTDRYAATNEKLFF
TGTGCCACCACAGACAGATATGCTGCAACTAATGAAAAACTGTTTTTT
>TRBV21-1|TRBJ1-4|16|.|.
CASSKVGRGEFGKLFF
TGTGCCAGCAGCAAGGTAGGGAGGGGCGAGTTCGGAAAACTGTTTTTT
>TRBV27|TRBJ2-1|15|.|TRBD2
CASSPRLAGAHEQFF
TGTGCCAGCAGTCCGCGACTAGCGGGAGCCCATGAGCAGTTCTTC
>TRBV7-3|TRBJ2-7|14|.|TRBD2
CASSWTSGYNEQYF
TGTGCCAGCAGCTGGACTAGCGGGTACAACGAGCAGTACTTC
>TRBV5-1|TRBJ2-6|15|once|.
CASSLRPSGANVLTF
TGCGCCAGCAGCTTACGGCCCTCTGGGGCCAACGTCCTGACTTTC
>TRBV19|TRBJ1-4|17|.|TRBD1
CASSYGQGVTGNEKLFF
TGTGCCAGTTCCTATGGACAGGGGGTTACTGGGAATGAAAAACTGTTTTTT
>TRBV25-1|TRBJ2-7|15|.|.
CASNSPSSWTYEQYF
TGTGCCAGCAATTCTCCCTCATCGTGGACCTACGAGCAGTACTTC
>TRBV7-3|TRBJ2-3|12|.|TRBD2
CASSATSHTQYF
TGTGCCAGCAGCGCGACTAGCCATACGCAGTATTTT
>TRBV25-1|TRBJ2-1|13|.|TRBD2
CASGLAGIDEQFF
TGTGCCAGCGGGCTAGCGGGCATCGATGAGCAGTTCTTC
>TRBV25-1|TRBJ1-3|14|.|.
CASSERGAGNTIYF
TGTGCCAGCAGTGAGCGGGGGGCGGGAAACACCATATATTTT
>TRBV18|TRBJ2-5|14|.|.
CASSPGGRGETQYF
TGTGCCAGCTCACCAGGCGGGCGTGGGGAGACCCAGTACTTC
>TRBV30|TRBJ2-7|11|.|.
CAWGAAYEQYF
TGTGCCTGGGGGGCCGCCTACGAGCAGTACTTC
>TRBV29-1|TRBJ2-1|16|few|.
CSVEVSVFSIVNEQFF
TGCAGCGTTGAAGTATCGGTCTTTTCGATAGTCAATGAGCAGTTCTTC
>TRBV15|TRBJ1-5|15|.|.
CATSRDWVKNQPQHF
TGTGCCACCAGCAGAGATTGGGTGAAGAATCAGCCCCAGCATTTT
>TRBV4-2|TRBJ1-6|17|.|.
CASSQFATETFGSPLHF
TGTGCCAGCAGCCAATTTGCGACAGAAACATTTGGTTCACCCCTCCACTTT
>TRBV14|TRBJ1-1|13|.|.
CASSPTMGHEAFF
TGTGCCAGCAGCCCGACCATGGGACACGAAGCTTTCTTT
>TRBV27|TRBJ2-1|18|.|TRBD2
CASSSSGLAGALYNEQFF
TGTGCCAGCAGTTCCTCGGGACTAGCGGGAGCATTGTACAATGAGCAGTTCTTC
>TRBV7-2|TRBJ1-4|17|.|.
CASSLVFGRTRGEKLFF
TGTGCCAGCAGCTTAGTTTTCGGGCGCACTAGGGGTGAAAAACTGTTTTTT
>TRBV29-1|TRBJ2-7|13|.|TRBD1
CSVDDRASNEQYF
TGCAGCGTTGACGACAGGGCCTCGAACGAGCAGTACTTC
>TRBV7-2|TRBJ2-5|15|once|.
CASTLLGRNQETQYF
TGTGCCAGCACCCTCCTTGGGCGGAACCAAGAGACCCAGTACTTC
>TRBV14|TRBJ2-7|16|.|.
CASSQEGQGGKDEQYF
TGTGCCAGCAGCCAAGAAGGGCAGGGGGGAAAGGACGAGCAGTACTTC
>TRBV7-9|TRBJ2-7|12|.|.
CASSLESWVTYF
TGTGCCAGCAGCTTAGAATCATGGGTAACGTACTTC
>TRBV7-8|TRBJ1-5|18|.|.
CASSRSTGTMYSNQPQHF
TGTGCCAGCAGCCGGAGTACCGGGACAATGTATAGCAATCAGCCCCAGCATTTT
>TRBV7-3|TRBJ1-6|14|.|TRBD1
CASSTTGIGSPLHF
TGTGCCAGCAGCACGACAGGGATCGGTTCACCCCTCCACTTT
>TRBV19|TRBJ1-6|15|.|.
CASKGRSSYNSPLHF
TGTGCCAGTAAAGGCCGAAGCTCCTATAATTCACCCCTCCACTTT
>TRBV6-1|TRBJ1-3|14|once|.
CASSESFLGNTIYF
TGTGCCAGCAGTGAGTCATTTCTCGGAAACACCATATATTTT
>TRBV24-1|TRBJ2-2|16|.|.
CATSEGGLPNTGELFF
TGTGCCACCAGTGAGGGGGGTCTCCCGAACACCGGGGAGCTGTTTTTT
>TRBV19|TRBJ2-2|15|.|.
CASSMFGTTNGELFF
TGTGCCAGTAGTATGTTTGGGACAACGAACGGGGAGCTGTTTTTT
>TRBV5-1|TRBJ2-1|12|.|.
CASSSAYNEQFF
TGCGCCAGCAGCTCGGCATACAATGAGCAGTTCTTC
>TRBV11-2|TRBJ2-1|15|.|TRBD2
CASSSILAGVNEQFF
TGTGCCAGCAGCTCAATTCTAGCGGGAGTTAATGAGCAGTTCTTC
>TRBV7-8|TRBJ1-1|14|.|.
CASSLAFMGEEAFF
TGTGCCAGCAGCTTAGCATTTATGGGGGAGGAAGCTTTCTTT
>TRBV3-1/TRBV3-2|TRBJ2-1|17|once|.
CASSQAVLIPLRNEQFF
TGTGCCAGCAGCCAAGCTGTTCTCATCCCTCTGAGAAATGAGCAGTTCTTC
>TRBV19|TRBJ1-3|14|.|TRBD1
CATDRAISGNTIYF
TGTGCCACAGACAGGGCGATCTCTGGAAACACCATATATTTT
>TRBV7-9|TRBJ1-4|15|few|.
CASSVGRGTNEKLFF
TGTGCCAGCAGCGTAGGGAGGGGAACTAATGAAAAACTGTTTTTT
>TRBV18|TRBJ1-1|12|.|TRBD1
CASSQGDRDAFF
TGTGCCAGCTCACAGGGTGACAGGGACGCTTTCTTT